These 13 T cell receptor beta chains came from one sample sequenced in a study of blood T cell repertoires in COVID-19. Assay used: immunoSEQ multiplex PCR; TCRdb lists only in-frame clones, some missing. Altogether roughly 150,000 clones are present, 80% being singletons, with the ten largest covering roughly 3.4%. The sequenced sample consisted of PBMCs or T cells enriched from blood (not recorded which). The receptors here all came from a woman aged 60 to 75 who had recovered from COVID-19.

CDR3 in DNA: TGTGCCAGTAGAAGAGTAGCGGGGGGGCAGGGGGAGCTGTTTTTT. It is translated as CASRRVAGGQGELFF. The rearrangement uses TRBV19 and TRBJ2-2; 11 positions match TRBD2. The CDR3 loop spans 15 amino acids. CDR1 is LNHDA and CDR2 is SQIVND in the germline V gene (reference sequence). The trim removed 6 bases at V and 8 bases at J, leaving 8 bases unmatched.

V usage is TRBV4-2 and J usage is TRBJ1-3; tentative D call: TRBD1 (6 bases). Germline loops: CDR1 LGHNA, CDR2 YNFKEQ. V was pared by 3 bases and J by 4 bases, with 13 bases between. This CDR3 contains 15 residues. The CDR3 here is CASSHLQGEGNTIYF. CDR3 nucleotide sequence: TGTGCCAGCAGCCACCTACAGGGAGAAGGAAACACCATATATTTT.

CDR3 sequence reads: CASSKLAGTGNETQYF. The CDR3 coding sequence is TGTGCCAGCAGCAAATTGGCCGGGACAGGGAACGAGACCCAGTACTTC. The gene calls are TRBV21-1 and TRBJ2-5; the table names TRBD1, a call not compared with the DNA. TRBV21-1 is recorded as a pseudogene. The CDR3 spans 16 residues.

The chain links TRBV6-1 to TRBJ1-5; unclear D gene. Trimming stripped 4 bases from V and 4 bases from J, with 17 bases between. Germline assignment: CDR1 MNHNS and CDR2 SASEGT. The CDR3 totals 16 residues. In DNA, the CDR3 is TGTGCCAGCAGTGGGGCCTCGGCGCTGTCTAATCAGCCCCAGCATTTT. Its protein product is CASSGASALSNQPQHF.

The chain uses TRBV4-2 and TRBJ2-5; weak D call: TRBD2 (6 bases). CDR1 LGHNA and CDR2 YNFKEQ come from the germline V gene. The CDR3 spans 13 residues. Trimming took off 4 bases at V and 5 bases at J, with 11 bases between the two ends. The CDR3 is CASSRDSGETQYF. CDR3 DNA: TGTGCCAGCAGCCGGGACTCCGGGGAGACCCAGTACTTC.

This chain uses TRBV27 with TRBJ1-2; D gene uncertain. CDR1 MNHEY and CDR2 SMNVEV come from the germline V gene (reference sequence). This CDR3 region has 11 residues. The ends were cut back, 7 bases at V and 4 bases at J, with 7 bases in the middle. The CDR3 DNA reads TGTGCCAGCAATCTCCTCTATGGCTACACCTTC. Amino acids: CASNLLYGYTF.

The CDR3 DNA sequence: TGTGCCATCAGTGGCGAACCGAACACTGAAGCTTTCTTT. This translates into CAISGEPNTEAFF. V usage is TRBV10-3 and J usage is TRBJ1-1; D not resolved. V lost 4 bases and J lost 1, with 7 bases in between. Germline V CDR1 and CDR2: ENHRY, SYGVKD. CDR3 length: 13 amino acids.

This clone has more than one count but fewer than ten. The CDR3 DNA reads TGTGCCAGCTCCCCCCGGGGGGACCACGAGCAGTACTTC. Translation: CASSPRGDHEQYF. The V and J genes are TRBV11-3 and TRBJ2-7; the match to TRBD2 covers 7 bases. The CDR3 contains 13 residues. Germline values: CDR1 SGHNT, CDR2 YENEEA. The V segment lost 8 bases and the J segment 5 bases; nucleotides outside the gene matches: 9.

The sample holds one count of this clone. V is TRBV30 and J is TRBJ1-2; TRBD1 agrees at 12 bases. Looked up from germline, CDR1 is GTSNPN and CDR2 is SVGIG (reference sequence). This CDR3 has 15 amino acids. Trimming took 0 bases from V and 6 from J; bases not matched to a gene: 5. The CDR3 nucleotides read TGTGCCTGGAGTGTACGGGGGACAGGGGGCCATGGCTACACCTTC. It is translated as CAWSVRGTGGHGYTF.

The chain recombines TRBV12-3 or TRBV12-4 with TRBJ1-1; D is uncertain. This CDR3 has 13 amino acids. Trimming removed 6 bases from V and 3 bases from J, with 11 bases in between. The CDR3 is CASSTGEYTEAFF. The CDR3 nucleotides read TGTGCCAGCAGCACCGGGGAGTACACTGAAGCTTTCTTT.

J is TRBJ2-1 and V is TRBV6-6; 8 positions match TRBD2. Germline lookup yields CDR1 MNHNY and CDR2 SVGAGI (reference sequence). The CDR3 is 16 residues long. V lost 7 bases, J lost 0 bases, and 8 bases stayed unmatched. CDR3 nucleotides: TGTGCCAGCACCGATTCGGGAGGGAGCTCCTACAATGAGCAGTTCTTC. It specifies CASTDSGGSSYNEQFF.

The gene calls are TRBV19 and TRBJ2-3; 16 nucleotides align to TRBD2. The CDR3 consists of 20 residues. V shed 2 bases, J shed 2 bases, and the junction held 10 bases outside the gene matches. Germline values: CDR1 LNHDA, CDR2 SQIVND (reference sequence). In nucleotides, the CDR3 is TGTGCCAGTAGTATACTCTTCCCGGGACTAGCGGGGGGGCCCACAGATACGCAGTATTTT. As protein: CASSILFPGLAGGPTDTQYF.

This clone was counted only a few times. CDR3 nucleotide sequence: TGTGCCAGCAGCTTAGCGATAGCAACAGATACGCAGTATTTT. Translating it yields CASSLAIATDTQYF. This chain connects TRBV11-1 to TRBJ2-3; D gene unclear. The CDR3 extends over 14 amino acids. The V and J ends lost 0 bases and 3 bases respectively, with 7 bases between them. Germline values: CDR1 SGHAT, CDR2 FQDESV (reference sequence).